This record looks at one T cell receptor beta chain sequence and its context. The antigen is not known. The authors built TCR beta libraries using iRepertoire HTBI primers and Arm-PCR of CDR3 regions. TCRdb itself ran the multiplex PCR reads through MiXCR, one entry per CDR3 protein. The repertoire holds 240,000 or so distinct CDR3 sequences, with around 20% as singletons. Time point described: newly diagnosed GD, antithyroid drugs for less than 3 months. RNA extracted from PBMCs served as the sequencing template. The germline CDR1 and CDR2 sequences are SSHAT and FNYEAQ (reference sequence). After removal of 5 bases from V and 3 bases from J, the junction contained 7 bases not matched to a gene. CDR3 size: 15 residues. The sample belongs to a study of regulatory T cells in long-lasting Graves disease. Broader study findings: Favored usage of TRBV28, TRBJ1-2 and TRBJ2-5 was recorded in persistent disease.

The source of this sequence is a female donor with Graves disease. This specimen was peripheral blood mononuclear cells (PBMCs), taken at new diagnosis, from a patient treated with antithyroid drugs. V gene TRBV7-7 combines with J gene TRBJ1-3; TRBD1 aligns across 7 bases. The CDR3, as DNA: TGTGCCAGCAGCGCGACGACAGGGAGTGGAAACACCATATATTTT. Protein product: CASSATTGSGNTIYF.